Described below is a single T cell receptor (beta chain) sequence and its context. The trim removed 8 bases at V and 4 bases at J, leaving 7 bases unmatched. This CDR3 has 13 residues. Germline V gene sequence: CDR1 ENHRY, CDR2 SYGVKD. This sample stems from a study of shared clonotypes between healthy human individuals. TCRdb's table, derived via immunoSEQ multiplex PCR, lists solely in-frame clones and lacks some. Here the sample spans a few million clones, around nine tenths being singletons. V is TRBV10-3 and J is TRBJ2-5, with 7 positions matching TRBD2. This TCR came from a man between 18 and 29 years old in good health. Sequencing was carried out using naive CD4+ T cells sorted from blood. The subset denotes: CD45RA+ positively selected. The CDR3 region is CAIGPGGGETQYF. The CDR3 DNA sequence: TGTGCCATCGGTCCGGGGGGTGGAGAGACCCAGTACTTC.